The rows below give T cell receptor beta chains drawn from one sample of a study of shared clonotypes between healthy human individuals. This table comes from immunoSEQ multiplex PCR, and its TCRdb copy is limited to in-frame clones, with some not included. Of millions of clones in the sample, roughly 94% were seen once. The sequencing input was naive CD4+ T cells sorted from blood. The receptors shown here come from a man aged 18 to 30 in good health. Both conserved end residues are part of each CDR3. Each record gives: D gene, V gene, J gene, CDR3 length, clone size, CDR3 protein, CDR3 DNA. A D gene is named only where the DNA matches it firmly. Expanded clones are given a class, and other clones once, few, many or no size at all.

>-|TRBV27|TRBJ1-4|14|-
CATKRSRDGSKLFF
TGTGCCACCAAAAGAAGCCGCGACGGTTCTAAACTGTTTTTT
>-|TRBV2|TRBJ2-3|15|-
CASSDGQGRTDTQYF
TGTGCCAGCAGTGATGGGCAGGGTAGGACAGATACGCAGTATTTT
>TRBD2|TRBV11-2|TRBJ2-1|18|-
CASSLGSGTKLSYNEQFF
TGTGCCAGCAGCTTAGGGAGCGGGACCAAACTCTCCTACAATGAGCAGTTCTTC
>TRBD1|TRBV9|TRBJ2-2|16|-
CASSARDRGNTGELFF
TGTGCCAGCAGCGCCCGGGACAGGGGGAACACCGGGGAGCTGTTTTTT
>-|TRBV27|TRBJ2-7|13|once
CASSRGTYYEQYF
TGTGCCAGCTCCCGGGGCACCTACTACGAGCAGTACTTC
>-|TRBV11-3|TRBJ2-3|10|-
CASRSDTQYF
TGTGCCAGCAGGTCCGATACGCAGTATTTT
>-|TRBV6-6|TRBJ1-3|15|-
CASSYSGTSENTIYF
TGTGCCAGCAGTTACTCAGGGACATCGGAAAACACCATATATTTT
>-|TRBV18|TRBJ1-1|17|-
CASSLRDGKILNTEAFF
TGTGCCAGCTCACTCCGGGACGGAAAAATTTTGAACACTGAAGCTTTCTTT
>TRBD1|TRBV7-2|TRBJ2-1|14|-
CASTQGQGGNEQFF
TGTGCCAGCACCCAGGGACAGGGCGGCAATGAGCAGTTCTTC
>-|TRBV6-6|TRBJ1-6|15|-
CASSGPLGGNSPLHF
TGTGCCAGCAGCGGCCCCTTGGGGGGGAATTCACCCCTCCACTTT
>-|TRBV5-1|TRBJ2-1|16|-
CASSLEGSISYNEQFF
TGCGCCAGCAGCTTGGAGGGGAGTATCTCCTACAATGAGCAGTTCTTC
>-|TRBV5-4|TRBJ1-2|14|-
CASSLDGQGFGYTF
TGTGCCAGCAGCTTGGATGGGCAGGGGTTCGGCTACACCTTC
>-|TRBV18|TRBJ1-2|13|-
CASSSMGAAGYTF
TGTGCCAGCTCGTCAATGGGGGCCGCTGGCTACACCTTC
>-|TRBV28|TRBJ1-6|13|-
CASSFERNSPLHF
TGTGCCAGCAGTTTTGAGAGGAATTCACCCCTCCACTTT
>-|TRBV2|TRBJ2-5|13|-
CATRSWSQETQYF
TGTGCCACCAGGAGCTGGTCCCAAGAGACCCAGTACTTC
>TRBD2|TRBV5-1|TRBJ2-1|16|-
CASSLATLAGDGEQFF
TGCGCCAGCAGCTTGGCCACTTTAGCGGGAGACGGGGAGCAGTTCTTC
>-|TRBV5-1|TRBJ1-5|14|-
CASSLAGMNQPQHF
TGCGCCAGCAGCTTGGCCGGGATGAATCAGCCCCAGCATTTT
>TRBD1|TRBV2|TRBJ2-3|15|-
CASNPGQGSTDTQYF
TGTGCCAGCAACCCGGGACAGGGAAGCACAGATACGCAGTATTTT
>-|TRBV2|TRBJ2-7|12|few
CASSRQSYEQYF
TGTGCCAGCAGCCGACAGTCCTACGAGCAGTACTTC
>-|TRBV6-6|TRBJ1-1|15|-
CASMGQVLGGTEAFF
TGTGCCAGCATGGGGCAGGTCCTCGGCGGCACTGAAGCTTTCTTT
>-|TRBV2|TRBJ2-3|13|-
CASSEMFTDTQYF
TGTGCCAGCAGTGAAATGTTCACAGATACGCAGTATTTT
>-|TRBV7-2|TRBJ1-3|13|-
CASSQHSGNTIYF
TGTGCCAGCAGCCAACACTCTGGAAACACCATATATTTT
>-|TRBV6-5|TRBJ1-6|13|-
CASCTGRYSPLHF
TGTGCCAGCTGTACGGGTCGCTATTCACCCCTCCACTTT
>-|TRBV29-1|TRBJ2-7|14|-
CSVVKTRSPYEQYF
TGCAGCGTTGTTAAGACCCGATCCCCATACGAGCAGTACTTC
>TRBD1|TRBV2|TRBJ1-1|14|-
CASRGQLLNTEAFF
TGTGCCAGCAGGGGACAGCTCCTAAACACTGAAGCTTTCTTT
>TRBD1|TRBV5-1|TRBJ1-1|15|-
CASSLRGGPNTEAFF
TGCGCCAGCAGCTTGAGAGGGGGCCCAAACACTGAAGCTTTCTTT
>TRBD2|TRBV27|TRBJ2-3|15|-
CASSSLAGGPATQYF
TGTGCCAGCAGTTCACTAGCGGGAGGGCCCGCTACGCAGTATTTT
>-|TRBV30|TRBJ1-5|13|-
CAWSGDINQPQHF
TGTGCCTGGAGTGGGGACATCAATCAGCCCCAGCATTTT
>-|TRBV2|TRBJ2-7|16|-
CASSELKGTGAYEQYF
TGTGCCAGCAGTGAATTAAAGGGGACGGGGGCATACGAGCAGTACTTC
>-|TRBV7-2|TRBJ2-3|15|-
CASTFRVGSTDTQYF
TGTGCCAGCACCTTTAGGGTGGGGAGCACAGATACGCAGTATTTT
>-|TRBV6-5|TRBJ2-1|11|-
CASSEGHEQFF
TGTGCCAGCAGTGAGGGGCATGAGCAGTTCTTC
>-|TRBV25-1|TRBJ1-4|15|-
CASSESRVVAEKLFF
TGTGCCAGCAGTGAATCCAGGGTGGTCGCTGAAAAACTGTTTTTT
>-|TRBV6-6|TRBJ1-5|12|-
CASSFEAQPQHF
TGTGCCAGCAGTTTTGAAGCTCAGCCCCAGCATTTT
>TRBD1|TRBV28|TRBJ2-3|15|-
CASSPTGDSTDTQYF
TGTGCCAGCAGTCCGACAGGGGACAGCACAGATACGCAGTATTTT
>TRBD2|TRBV6-1|TRBJ2-3|15|-
CASRLRGASTDTQYF
TGTGCCAGCAGGTTGCGGGGGGCTAGCACAGATACGCAGTATTTT
>TRBD1|TRBV7-9|TRBJ2-2|15|-
CASSHRQGIAGELFF
TGTGCCAGCAGCCACCGACAGGGGATCGCCGGGGAGCTGTTTTTT
>-|TRBV30|TRBJ1-6|14|-
CAWSVGGRNSPLHF
TGTGCCTGGAGTGTGGGGGGTCGGAATTCACCCCTCCACTTT
>-|TRBV6-1|TRBJ2-7|14|-
CASRPQGSSYEQYF
TGTGCCAGCAGACCCCAGGGGAGCTCCTACGAGCAGTACTTC
>-|TRBV6-5|TRBJ2-1|13|-
CASSYSGNNEQFF
TGTGCCAGCAGTTATTCTGGAAACAATGAGCAGTTCTTC
>-|TRBV6-5|TRBJ2-7|15|-
CASSPREGGPYEQYF
TGTGCCAGCAGCCCGAGGGAGGGGGGGCCCTACGAGCAGTACTTC
>-|TRBV29-1|TRBJ2-5|15|once
CSVEGWGDRYETQYF
TGCAGCGTTGAAGGCTGGGGCGACCGGTATGAGACCCAGTACTTC